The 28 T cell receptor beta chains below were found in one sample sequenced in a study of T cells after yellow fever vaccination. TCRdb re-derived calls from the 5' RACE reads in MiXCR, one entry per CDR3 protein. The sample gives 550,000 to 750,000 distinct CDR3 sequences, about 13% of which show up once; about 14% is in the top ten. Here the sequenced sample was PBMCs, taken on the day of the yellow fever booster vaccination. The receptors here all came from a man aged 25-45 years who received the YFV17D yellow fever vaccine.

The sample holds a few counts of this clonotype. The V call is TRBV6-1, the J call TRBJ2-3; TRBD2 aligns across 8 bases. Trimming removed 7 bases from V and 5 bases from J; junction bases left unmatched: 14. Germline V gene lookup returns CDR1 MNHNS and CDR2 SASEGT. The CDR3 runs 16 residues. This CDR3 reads CASTPGAGGGQDTQYF. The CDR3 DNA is TGTGCCAGCACCCCAGGGGCGGGAGGCGGCCAAGATACGCAGTATTTT.

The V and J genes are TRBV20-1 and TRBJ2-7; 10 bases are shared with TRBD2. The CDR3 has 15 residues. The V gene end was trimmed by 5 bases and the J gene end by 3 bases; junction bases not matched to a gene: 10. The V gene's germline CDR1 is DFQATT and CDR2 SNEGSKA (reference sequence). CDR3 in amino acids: CSAPQSVAGGYEQYF. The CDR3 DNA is TGCAGTGCTCCCCAGTCGGTAGCGGGGGGCTACGAGCAGTACTTC.

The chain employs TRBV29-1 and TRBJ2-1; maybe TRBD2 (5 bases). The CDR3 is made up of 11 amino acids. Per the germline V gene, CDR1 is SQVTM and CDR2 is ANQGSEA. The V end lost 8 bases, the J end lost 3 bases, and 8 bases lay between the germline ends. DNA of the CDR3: TGCAGCCTCGGGATCTACAATGAGCAGTTCTTC. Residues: CSLGIYNEQFF.

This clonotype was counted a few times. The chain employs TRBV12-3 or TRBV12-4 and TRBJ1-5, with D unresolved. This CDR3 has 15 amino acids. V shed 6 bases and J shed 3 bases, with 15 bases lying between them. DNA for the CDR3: TGTGCCAGCAGCCTCCGGGTCCACTTCAATCAGCCCCAGCATTTT. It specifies CASSLRVHFNQPQHF.

CDR3 amino acids: CSASHSYYEQYF. CDR3 sequence (DNA): TGCAGTGCTAGTCATTCCTACTACGAGCAGTACTTC. The chain recombines TRBV20-1 with TRBJ2-7; D gene unclear. The length of the CDR3 is 12 residues. Trimming left V 3 bases short and J 3 bases short, with 9 bases between. The V gene's germline CDR1 is DFQATT and CDR2 SNEGSKA (reference sequence).

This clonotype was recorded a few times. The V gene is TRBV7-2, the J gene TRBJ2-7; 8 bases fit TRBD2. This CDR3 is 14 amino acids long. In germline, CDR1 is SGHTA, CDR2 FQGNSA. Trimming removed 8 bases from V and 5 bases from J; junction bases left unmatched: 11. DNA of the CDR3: TGTGCCAGCGGCCTTCAAGCGGGAGTAGACGAGCAGTACTTC. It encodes CASGLQAGVDEQYF. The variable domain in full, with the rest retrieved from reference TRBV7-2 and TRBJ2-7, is GAGVSQSPSNKVTEKGKDVELRCDPISGHTALYWYRQSLGQGLEFLIYFQGNSAPDKSGLPSDRFSAERTGGSVSTLTIQRTQQEDSAVYLCASGLQAGVDEQYFGPGTRLTVT.

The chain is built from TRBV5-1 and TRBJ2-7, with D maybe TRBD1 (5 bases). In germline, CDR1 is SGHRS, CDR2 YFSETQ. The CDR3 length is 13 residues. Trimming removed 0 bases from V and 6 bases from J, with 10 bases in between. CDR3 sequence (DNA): TGCGCCAGCAGCTTGGGGGGCCCCCTCGAGCAGTACTTC. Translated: CASSLGGPLEQYF.

The CDR3 DNA sequence: TGTGCCAGCAGCCCCGGAATTGGCAATGAGCAGTTCTTC. As protein: CASSPGIGNEQFF. This chain connects TRBV12-3 or TRBV12-4 to TRBJ2-1, with D uncertain. V was clipped by 6 bases and J by 6 bases, with 12 bases between them. The CDR3 is 13 amino acids.

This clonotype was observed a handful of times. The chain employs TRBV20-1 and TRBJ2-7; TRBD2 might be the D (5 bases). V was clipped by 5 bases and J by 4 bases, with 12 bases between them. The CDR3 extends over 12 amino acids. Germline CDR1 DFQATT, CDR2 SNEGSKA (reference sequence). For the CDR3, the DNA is TGCAGTGCTCCCGACACGGGGTACGAGCAGTACTTC. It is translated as CSAPDTGYEQYF.

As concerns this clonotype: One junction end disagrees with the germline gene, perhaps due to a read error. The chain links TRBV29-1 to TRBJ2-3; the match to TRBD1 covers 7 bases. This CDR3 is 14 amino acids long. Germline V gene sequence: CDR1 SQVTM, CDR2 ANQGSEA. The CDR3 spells CSVAPTGFTNTQYF. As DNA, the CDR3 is TGCAGCGTAGCCCCGACAGGGTTCACAAATACGCAGTATTTT.

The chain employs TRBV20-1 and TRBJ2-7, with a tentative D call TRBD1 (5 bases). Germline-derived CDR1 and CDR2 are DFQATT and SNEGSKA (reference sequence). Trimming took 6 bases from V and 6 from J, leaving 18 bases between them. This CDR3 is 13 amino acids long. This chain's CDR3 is CSASIREKGEQYF. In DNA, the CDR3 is TGCAGTGCCTCGATCAGGGAAAAGGGCGAGCAGTACTTC.

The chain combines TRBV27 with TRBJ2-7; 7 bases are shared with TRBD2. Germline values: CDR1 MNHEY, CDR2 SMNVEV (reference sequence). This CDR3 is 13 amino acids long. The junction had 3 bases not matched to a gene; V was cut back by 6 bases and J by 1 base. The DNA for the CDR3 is TGTGCCAGCAGGCGGGAGTTATCCTACGAGCAGTACTTC. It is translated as CASRRELSYEQYF.

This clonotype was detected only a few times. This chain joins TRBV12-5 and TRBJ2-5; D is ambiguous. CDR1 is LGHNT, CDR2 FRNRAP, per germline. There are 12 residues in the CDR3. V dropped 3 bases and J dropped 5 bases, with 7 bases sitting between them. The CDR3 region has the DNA TGTGCTAGTGGTTTCAAGGTGGAGACCCAGTACTTC. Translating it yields CASGFKVETQYF.

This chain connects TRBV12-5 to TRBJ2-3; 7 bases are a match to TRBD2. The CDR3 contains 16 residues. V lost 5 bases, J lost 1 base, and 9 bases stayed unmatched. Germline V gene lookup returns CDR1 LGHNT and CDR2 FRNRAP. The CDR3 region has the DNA TGTGCTAGTGGTCCTGGGGGGGGAGGACGCACAGATACGCAGTATTTT. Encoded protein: CASGPGGGGRTDTQYF. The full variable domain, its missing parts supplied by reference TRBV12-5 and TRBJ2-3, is DARVTQTPRHKVTEMGQEVTMRCQPILGHNTVFWYRQTMMQGLELLAYFRNRAPLDDSGMPKDRFSAEMPDATLATLKIQPSEPRDSAVYFCASGPGGGGRTDTQYFGPGTRLTVL.

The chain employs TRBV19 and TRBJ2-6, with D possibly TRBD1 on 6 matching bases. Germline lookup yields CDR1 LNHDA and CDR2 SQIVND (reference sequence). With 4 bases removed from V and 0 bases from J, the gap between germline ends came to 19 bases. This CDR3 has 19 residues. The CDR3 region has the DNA TGTGCCAGTAGTACCTCACCGCAGGGGATCATCTCTGGGGCCAACGTCCTGACTTTC. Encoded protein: CASSTSPQGIISGANVLTF.

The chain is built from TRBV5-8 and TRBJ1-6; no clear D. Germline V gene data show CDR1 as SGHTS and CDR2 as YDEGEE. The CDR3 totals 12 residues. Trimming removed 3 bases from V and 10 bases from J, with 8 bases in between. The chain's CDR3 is CASSSDFSPLHF. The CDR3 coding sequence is TGTGCCAGCAGCTCTGATTTCTCACCCCTCCACTTT.

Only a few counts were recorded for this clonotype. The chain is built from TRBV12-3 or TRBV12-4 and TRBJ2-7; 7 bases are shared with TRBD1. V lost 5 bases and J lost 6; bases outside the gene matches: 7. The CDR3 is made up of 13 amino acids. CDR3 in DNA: TGTGCCAGCAGTAGAGACAGGGTCTTCGAGCAGTACTTC. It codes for CASSRDRVFEQYF.

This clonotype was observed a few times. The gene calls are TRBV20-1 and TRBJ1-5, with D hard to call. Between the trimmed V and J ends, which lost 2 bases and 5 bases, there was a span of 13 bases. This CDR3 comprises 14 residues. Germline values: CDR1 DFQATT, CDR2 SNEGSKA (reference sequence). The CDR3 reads CSARRGNTYQPQHF. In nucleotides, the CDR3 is TGCAGTGCTAGACGGGGTAACACGTATCAGCCCCAGCATTTT.

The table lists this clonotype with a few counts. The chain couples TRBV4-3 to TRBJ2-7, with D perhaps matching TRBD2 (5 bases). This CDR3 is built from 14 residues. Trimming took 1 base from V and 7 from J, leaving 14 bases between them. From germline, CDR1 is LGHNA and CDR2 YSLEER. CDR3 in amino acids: CASSQAATSGEQYF. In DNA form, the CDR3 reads TGCGCCAGCAGCCAAGCGGCGACCTCGGGAGAGCAGTACTTC.

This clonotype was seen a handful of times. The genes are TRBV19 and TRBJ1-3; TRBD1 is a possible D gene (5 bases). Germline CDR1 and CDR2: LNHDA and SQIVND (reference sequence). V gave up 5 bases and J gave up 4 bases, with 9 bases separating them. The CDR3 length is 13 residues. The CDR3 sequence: CASSWDVGNTIYF. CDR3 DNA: TGTGCCAGTAGTTGGGACGTCGGAAACACCATATATTTT.

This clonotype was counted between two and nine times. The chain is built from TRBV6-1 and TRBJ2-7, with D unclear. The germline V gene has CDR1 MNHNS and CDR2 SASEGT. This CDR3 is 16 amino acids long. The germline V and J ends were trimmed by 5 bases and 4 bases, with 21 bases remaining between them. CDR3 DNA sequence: TGTGCCAGCAGTCCAACCCCGGGTCCCTTGCGGTACGAGCAGTACTTC. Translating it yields CASSPTPGPLRYEQYF.

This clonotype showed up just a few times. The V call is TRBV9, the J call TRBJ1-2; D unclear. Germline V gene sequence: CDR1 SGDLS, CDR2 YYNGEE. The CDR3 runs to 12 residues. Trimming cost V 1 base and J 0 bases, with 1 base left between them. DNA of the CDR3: TGTGCCAGCAGCGTATCTAACTATGGCTACACCTTC. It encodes CASSVSNYGYTF.

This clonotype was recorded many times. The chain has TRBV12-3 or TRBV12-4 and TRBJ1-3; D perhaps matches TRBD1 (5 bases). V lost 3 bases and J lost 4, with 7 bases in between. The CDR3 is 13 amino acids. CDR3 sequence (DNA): TGTGCCAGCAGTTTCGGGGCGGGAAACACCATATATTTT. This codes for CASSFGAGNTIYF.

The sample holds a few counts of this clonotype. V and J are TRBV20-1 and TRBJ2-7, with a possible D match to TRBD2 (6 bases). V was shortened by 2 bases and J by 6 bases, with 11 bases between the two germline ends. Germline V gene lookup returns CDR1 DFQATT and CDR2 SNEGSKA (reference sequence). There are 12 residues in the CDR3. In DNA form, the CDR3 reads TGCAGTGCTAGATTAGCGGCCGGCGAGCAGTACTTC. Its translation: CSARLAAGEQYF.

Written as DNA, the CDR3 is TGCAGCGTCTTAGGACTAGCGGGATTAGGGAGGAATGAGCAGTTCTTC. It yields the protein CSVLGLAGLGRNEQFF. The V and J genes are TRBV29-1 and TRBJ2-1; TRBD2 matches 12 bases. Germline loops: CDR1 SQVTM, CDR2 ANQGSEA. V lost 6 bases and J lost 7; bases outside the gene matches: 13. The CDR3 has 16 amino acids.

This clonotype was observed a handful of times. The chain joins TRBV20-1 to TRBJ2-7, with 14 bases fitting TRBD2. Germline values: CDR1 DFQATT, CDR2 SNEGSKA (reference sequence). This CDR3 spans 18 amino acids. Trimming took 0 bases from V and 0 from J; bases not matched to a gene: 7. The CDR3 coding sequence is TGCAGTGCTAGAGATGCGGGACTAGCGGGAGTTGGCTCCTACGAGCAGTACTTC. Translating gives CSARDAGLAGVGSYEQYF.

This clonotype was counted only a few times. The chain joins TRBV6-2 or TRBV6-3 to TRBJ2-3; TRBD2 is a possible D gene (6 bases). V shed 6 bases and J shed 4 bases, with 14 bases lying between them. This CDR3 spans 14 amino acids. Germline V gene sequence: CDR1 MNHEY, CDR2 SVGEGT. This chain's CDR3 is CASSLRTNSDTQYF. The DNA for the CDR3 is TGTGCCAGCAGCCTGAGGACTAATTCAGATACGCAGTATTTT.

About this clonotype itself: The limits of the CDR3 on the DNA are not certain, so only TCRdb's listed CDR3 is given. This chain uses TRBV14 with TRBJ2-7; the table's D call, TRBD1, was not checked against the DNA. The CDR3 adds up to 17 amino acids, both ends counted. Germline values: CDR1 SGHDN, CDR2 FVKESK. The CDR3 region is CASSQGVAGGIVSWEYF.